One and the same sample provided the 9 T cell receptor beta chains below, sequenced in a study of blood T cell repertoires in COVID-19. Assay: immunoSEQ multiplex PCR; the TCRdb copy retains only in-frame clones and omits some. The sample carries approximately 260,000 clones, roughly 86% recorded once. Sequencing was carried out using PBMCs or T cells enriched from blood (not recorded which). The receptors derive from a woman aged 55-70 years who had recovered from COVID-19.

The V gene is TRBV12-3 or TRBV12-4, the J gene TRBJ2-5; D unresolved. V was trimmed by 6 bases and J by 1 base, leaving 3 bases between them. The CDR3 contains 11 residues. The CDR3 bases are TGTGCCAGCAGCGGCCAAGAGACCCAGTACTTC. Translated, it gives CASSGQETQYF.

The gene calls are TRBV28 and TRBJ2-1; the D is unclear. The CDR3 totals 14 residues. Trimming took 1 base from V and 2 from J, leaving 6 bases between them. CDR1 and CDR2 (germline): MDHEN, SYDVKM. The chain's CDR3 is CASSLLAPYNEQFF. The CDR3 DNA follows: TGTGCCAGCAGTTTATTGGCCCCCTACAATGAGCAGTTCTTC.

This clone was detected once. This sequence joins TRBV27 and TRBJ2-7, with 10 bases identical to TRBD2. Germline loops: CDR1 MNHEY, CDR2 SMNVEV (reference sequence). V trimming: 3 bases; J trimming: 5 bases; junction bases outside the gene matches: 4. The CDR3 totals 14 residues. In DNA, the CDR3 is TGTGCCAGCAGTTTGGGACTAGCGTTACACGAGCAGTACTTC. Residues: CASSLGLALHEQYF.

This rearrangement joins TRBV13 to TRBJ1-1; D uncertain. Trimming removed 6 bases from V and 7 bases from J, with 12 bases in between. The germline V gene has CDR1 PRHDT and CDR2 FYEKMQ (reference sequence). This CDR3 has 12 amino acids. CDR3 nucleotide sequence: TGTGCCAGCAGACGCGGGGTAGATGAAGCTTTCTTT. It encodes CASRRGVDEAFF.

V gene TRBV27 combines with J gene TRBJ2-5; D remains ambiguous. The CDR3 is 10 amino acids. V lost 7 bases and J lost 7, with 7 bases in between. The germline V gene has CDR1 MNHEY and CDR2 SMNVEV (reference sequence). In DNA, the CDR3 is TGTGCCAGCAATCGCGGGACCCAGTACTTC. Its translation: CASNRGTQYF.

The chain carries TRBV9 and TRBJ1-2; 7 bases are shared with TRBD1. V shed 2 bases, J shed 6 bases, and the junction held 4 bases outside the gene matches. The CDR3 length is 13 residues. Germline V lookup: CDR1 SGDLS, CDR2 YYNGEE. CDR3 in amino acids: CASSVTTGDGYTF. CDR3 coding DNA: TGTGCCAGCAGCGTTACCACAGGGGATGGCTACACCTTC.

The CDR3 DNA reads TGTGCCACCCTAAGCCGCGGTAATGAAAAACTGTTTTTT. This gives the protein CATLSRGNEKLFF. The V and J genes are TRBV2 and TRBJ1-4, with D uncertain. The germline CDR1 and CDR2 sequences are SNHLY and FYNNEI. CDR3 size: 13 residues. V shed 10 bases and J shed 4 bases, with 13 bases lying between them. The full variable domain, completed using reference TRBV2 and TRBJ1-4, is EPEVTQTPSHQVTQMGQEVILRCVPISNHLYFYWYRQILGQKVEFLVSFYNNEISEKSEIFDDQFSVERPDGSNFTLKIRSTKLEDSAMYFCATLSRGNEKLFFGSGTQLSVL.

This chain connects TRBV6-1 to TRBJ2-4; D is uncertain. The CDR3 sequence is 17 residues long. V was shortened by 4 bases and J by 5 bases, with 21 bases between the two germline ends. CDR1 and CDR2 from the germline V gene are MNHNS and SASEGT. CDR3 loop: CASSAFPTQAGQNIQYF. CDR3 sequence (DNA): TGTGCCAGCAGTGCTTTTCCTACCCAGGCAGGCCAAAACATTCAGTACTTC.

The rearrangement uses TRBV18 and TRBJ1-6; D is unresolved. V lost 6 bases, J lost 7 bases, and 7 bases lay in between. The CDR3 has 12 amino acids. From germline, CDR1 is KGHSH and CDR2 LQKENI. Written as DNA, the CDR3 is TGTGCCAGCTCCCTCCGGAATTCACCCCTCCACTTT. It codes for CASSLRNSPLHF.